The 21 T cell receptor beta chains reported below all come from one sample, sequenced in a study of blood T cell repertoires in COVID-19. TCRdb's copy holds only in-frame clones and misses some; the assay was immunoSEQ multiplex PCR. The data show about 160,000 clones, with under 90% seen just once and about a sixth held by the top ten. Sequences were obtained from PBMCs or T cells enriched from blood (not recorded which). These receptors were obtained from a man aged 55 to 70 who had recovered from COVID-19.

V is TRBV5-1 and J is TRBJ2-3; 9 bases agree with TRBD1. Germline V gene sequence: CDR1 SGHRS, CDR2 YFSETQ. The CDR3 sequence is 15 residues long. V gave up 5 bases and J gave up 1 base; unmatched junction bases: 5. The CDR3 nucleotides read TGCGCCAGCAGTTCACAGGGGGCTGGCACAGATACGCAGTATTTT. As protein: CASSSQGAGTDTQYF.

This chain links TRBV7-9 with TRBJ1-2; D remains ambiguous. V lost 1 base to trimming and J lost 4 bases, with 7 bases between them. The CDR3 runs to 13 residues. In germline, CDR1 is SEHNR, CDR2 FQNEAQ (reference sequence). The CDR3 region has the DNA TGTGCCAGCAGCTTAGGGTACGGCTATGGCTACACCTTC. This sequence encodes CASSLGYGYGYTF.

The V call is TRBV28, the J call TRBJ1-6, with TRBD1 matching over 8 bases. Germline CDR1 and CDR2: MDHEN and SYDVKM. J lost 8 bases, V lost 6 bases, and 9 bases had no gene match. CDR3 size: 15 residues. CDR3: CASSPNGQGDSPLHF. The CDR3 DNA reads TGTGCCAGCAGCCCTAATGGACAGGGTGATTCACCCCTCCACTTT.

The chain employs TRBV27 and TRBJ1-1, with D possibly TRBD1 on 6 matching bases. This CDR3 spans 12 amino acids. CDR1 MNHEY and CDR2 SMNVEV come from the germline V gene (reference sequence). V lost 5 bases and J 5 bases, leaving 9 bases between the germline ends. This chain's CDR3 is CASSEQGTEAFF. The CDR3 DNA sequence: TGTGCCAGCAGTGAACAGGGAACTGAAGCTTTCTTT.

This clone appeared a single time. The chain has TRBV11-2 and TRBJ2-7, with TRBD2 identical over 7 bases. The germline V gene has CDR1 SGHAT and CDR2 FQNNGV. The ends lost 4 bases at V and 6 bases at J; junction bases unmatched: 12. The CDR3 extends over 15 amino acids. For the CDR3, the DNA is TGTGCCAGCAGCTCCGATAGAGGGAGGGGTTTCGAGCAGTACTTC. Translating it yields CASSSDRGRGFEQYF.

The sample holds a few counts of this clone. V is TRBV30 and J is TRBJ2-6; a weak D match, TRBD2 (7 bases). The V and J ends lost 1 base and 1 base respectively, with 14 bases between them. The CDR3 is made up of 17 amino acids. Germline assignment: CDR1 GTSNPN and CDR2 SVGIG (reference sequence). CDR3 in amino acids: CAWSEGGRWSGANVLTF. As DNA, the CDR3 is TGTGCCTGGAGTGAGGGGGGGCGGTGGTCTGGGGCCAACGTCCTGACTTTC. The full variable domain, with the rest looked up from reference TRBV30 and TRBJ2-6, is SQTIHQWPATLVQPVGSPLSLECTVEGTSNPNLYWYRQAAGRGLQLLFYSVGIGQISSEVPQNLSASRPQDRQFILSSKKLLLSDSGFYLCAWSEGGRWSGANVLTFGAGSRLTVL.

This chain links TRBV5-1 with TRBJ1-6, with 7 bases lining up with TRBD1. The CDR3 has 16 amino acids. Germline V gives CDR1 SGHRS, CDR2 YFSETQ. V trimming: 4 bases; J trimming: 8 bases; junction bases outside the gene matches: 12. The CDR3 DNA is TGCGCCAGCAGCCCATCGACAGGGTCGGGATATTCACCCCTCCACTTT. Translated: CASSPSTGSGYSPLHF.

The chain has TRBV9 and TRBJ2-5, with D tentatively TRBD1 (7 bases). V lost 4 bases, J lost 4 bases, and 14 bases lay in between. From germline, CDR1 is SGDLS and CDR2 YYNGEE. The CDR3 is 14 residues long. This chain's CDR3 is CASSSGGIGETQYF. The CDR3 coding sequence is TGTGCCAGCAGCTCAGGGGGGATAGGAGAGACCCAGTACTTC.

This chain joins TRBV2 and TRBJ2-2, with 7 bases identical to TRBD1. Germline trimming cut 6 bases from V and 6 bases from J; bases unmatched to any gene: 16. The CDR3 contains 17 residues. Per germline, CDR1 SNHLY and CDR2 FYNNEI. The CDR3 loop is CASRGLPGTAGAGELFF. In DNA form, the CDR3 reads TGTGCCAGCAGAGGCCTCCCCGGGACAGCTGGCGCCGGGGAGCTGTTTTTT.

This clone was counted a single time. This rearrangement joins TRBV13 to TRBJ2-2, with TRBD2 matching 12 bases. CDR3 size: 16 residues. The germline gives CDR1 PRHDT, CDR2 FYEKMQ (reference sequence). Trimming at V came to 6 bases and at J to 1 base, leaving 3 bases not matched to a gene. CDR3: CASSGTSGRNTGELFF. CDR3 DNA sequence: TGTGCCAGCAGTGGGACTAGCGGGCGGAACACCGGGGAGCTGTTTTTT.

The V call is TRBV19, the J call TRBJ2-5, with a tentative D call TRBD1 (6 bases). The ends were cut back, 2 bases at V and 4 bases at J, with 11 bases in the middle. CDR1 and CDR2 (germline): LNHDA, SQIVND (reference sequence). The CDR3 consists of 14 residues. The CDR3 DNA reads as TGTGCCAGTAGTATACAGGGGCTAGCAGAGACCCAGTACTTC. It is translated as CASSIQGLAETQYF.

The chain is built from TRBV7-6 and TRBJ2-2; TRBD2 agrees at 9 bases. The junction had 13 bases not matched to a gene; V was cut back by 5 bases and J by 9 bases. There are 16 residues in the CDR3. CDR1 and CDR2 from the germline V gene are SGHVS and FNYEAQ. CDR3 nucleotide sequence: TGTGCCAGCAGCCCGATTAGCGGGAGTTTTTTTCGGGAGCTGTTTTTT. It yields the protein CASSPISGSFFRELFF.

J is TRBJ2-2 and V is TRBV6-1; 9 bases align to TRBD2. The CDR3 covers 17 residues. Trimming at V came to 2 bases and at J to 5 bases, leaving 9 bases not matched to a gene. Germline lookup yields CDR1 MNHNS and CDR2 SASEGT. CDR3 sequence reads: CASSEISGGLGTGELFF. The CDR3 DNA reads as TGTGCCAGCAGTGAAATAAGCGGGGGGTTAGGAACCGGGGAGCTGTTTTTT.

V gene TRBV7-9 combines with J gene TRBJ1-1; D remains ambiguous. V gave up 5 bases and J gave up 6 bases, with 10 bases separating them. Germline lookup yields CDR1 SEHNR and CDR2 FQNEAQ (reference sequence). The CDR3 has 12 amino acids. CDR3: CASSVRSSEAFF. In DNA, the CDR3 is TGTGCCAGCAGCGTTCGGAGTTCTGAAGCTTTCTTT.

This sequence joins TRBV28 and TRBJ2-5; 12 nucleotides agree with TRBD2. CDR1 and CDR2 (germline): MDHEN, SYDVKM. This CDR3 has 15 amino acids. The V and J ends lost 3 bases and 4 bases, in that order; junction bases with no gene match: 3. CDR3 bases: TGTGCCAGCAGTTTTCCGGGACTAGCGGGAGAGACCCAGTACTTC. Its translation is CASSFPGLAGETQYF.

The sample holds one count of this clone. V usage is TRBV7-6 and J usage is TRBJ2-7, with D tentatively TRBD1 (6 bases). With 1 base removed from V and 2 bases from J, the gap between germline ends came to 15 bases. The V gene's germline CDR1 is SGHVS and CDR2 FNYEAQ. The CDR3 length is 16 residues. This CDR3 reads CASSLEPPDRTYEQYF. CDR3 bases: TGTGCCAGCAGCTTAGAACCGCCGGACAGAACCTACGAGCAGTACTTC.

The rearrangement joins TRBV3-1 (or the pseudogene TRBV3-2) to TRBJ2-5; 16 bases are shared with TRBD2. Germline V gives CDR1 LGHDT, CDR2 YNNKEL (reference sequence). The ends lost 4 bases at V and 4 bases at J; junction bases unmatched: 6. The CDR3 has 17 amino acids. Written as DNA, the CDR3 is TGTGCCAGCAGCCTAGGGACTAGCGGGGGGGCCGGAGAGACCCAGTACTTC. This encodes CASSLGTSGGAGETQYF.

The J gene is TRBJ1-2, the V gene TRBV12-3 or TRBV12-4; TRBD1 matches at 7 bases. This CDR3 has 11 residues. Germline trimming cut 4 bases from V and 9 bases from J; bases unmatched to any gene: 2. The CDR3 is CASSYRGSYTF. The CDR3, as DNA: TGTGCCAGCAGTTACAGGGGCAGCTACACCTTC.

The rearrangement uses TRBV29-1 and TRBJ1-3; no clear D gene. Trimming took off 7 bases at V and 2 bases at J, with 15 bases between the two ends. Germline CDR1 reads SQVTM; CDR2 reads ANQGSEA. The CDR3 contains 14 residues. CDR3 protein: CSGQDGRPGNTIYF. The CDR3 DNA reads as TGCAGCGGGCAGGACGGGAGGCCTGGAAACACCATATATTTT.

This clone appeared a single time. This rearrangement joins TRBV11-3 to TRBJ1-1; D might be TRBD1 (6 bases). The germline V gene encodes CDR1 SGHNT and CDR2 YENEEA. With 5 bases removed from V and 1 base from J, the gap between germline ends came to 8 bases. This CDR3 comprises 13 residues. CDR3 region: CASSRDTNTEAFF. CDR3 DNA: TGTGCCAGCAGCCGGGACACGAACACTGAAGCTTTCTTT.

CDR3 region: CASNRRTGGVETQYF. In nucleotides, the CDR3 is TGTGCCAGCAACCGGAGGACAGGGGGCGTAGAGACCCAGTACTTC. This sequence joins TRBV28 and TRBJ2-5; 11 nucleotides match TRBD1. The CDR3 loop spans 15 amino acids. CDR1 is MDHEN, CDR2 SYDVKM, per germline. Germline trimming cut 7 bases from V and 4 bases from J; bases unmatched to any gene: 8.